This entry lists 3 T cell receptor beta chains sequenced from one sample in a study of T cells in Graves' hyperthyroidism and ophthalmopathy. TCR beta CDR3 regions were amplified from RNA transcripts. An initial round of RT-PCR targeting the TCR CDR3 relied on the HTBI primer set. Using its own MiXCR run on the multiplex PCR reads, TCRdb lists one record per CDR3 protein. Altogether 500,000 to 600,000 distinct CDR3 sequences are present, over 15% being singletons, with the ten largest covering about 20%. Sequencing was performed on blood. Every receptor here comes from a woman between 18 and 30 years old with Graves' hyperthyroidism.

This chain links TRBV30 with TRBJ2-1; D not certain. The DNA matches TRBJ2-7 better at its end, which makes the J call doubtful. The CDR3 consists of 13 residues. The germline CDR1 and CDR2 sequences are GTSNPN and SVGIG (reference sequence). CDR3 residues: CAWRAGAYNEQYF. The CDR3, as DNA: TGTGCCTGGAGGGCAGGTGCCTACAATGAGCAGTACTTC.

This clonotype showed up just a few times. The chain uses TRBV24-1 and TRBJ2-2, with 10 bases identical to TRBD2. There are 16 residues in the CDR3. Trimming at V came to 7 bases and at J to 5 bases, leaving 9 bases not matched to a gene. Germline V gene sequence: CDR1 KGHDR, CDR2 SFDVKD. CDR3 sequence reads: CATSETRTSGTGELFF. In nucleotides, the CDR3 is TGTGCCACCAGCGAGACCAGGACTAGCGGAACCGGGGAGCTGTTTTTT.

In its sample, this clonotype was seen many times. The chain combines TRBV3-1 with TRBJ2-1; D assignment may be TRBD1 or TRBD2 (5 bases each). This CDR3 is 12 amino acids long. V was clipped by 0 bases and J by 10 bases, with 7 bases between them. From germline, CDR1 is LGHDT and CDR2 YNNKEL (reference sequence). CDR3 DNA sequence: TGTGCCAGCAGCCAAGATTGGGGGGAGCAGTTCTTC. As protein: CASSQDWGEQFF.